The TCR beta chain under discussion was sequenced for a study of beta chain features in type 1 diabetes. Since all of the isolated RNA was reverse transcribed, expressed TCRB transcripts were what got sequenced. Profiled with immunoSEQ multiplex PCR; TCRdb holds only in-frame clones, not every one. The sample has almost 350,000 clones; 8% are singletons. Germline-derived CDR1 and CDR2 are LNHNV and YYDKDF (reference sequence). The CDR3 extends over 16 amino acids. Trimming took off 0 bases at V and 2 bases at J, with 11 bases between the two ends. This receptor was identified in a young woman in good health. V gene TRBV15 combines with J gene TRBJ1-5; maybe TRBD1 (6 bases). The sample taken for sequencing was central memory CD4+ T cells from blood. CDR3 sequence reads: CATSRDHREGNQPQHF. The CDR3 DNA is TGTGCCACCAGCAGAGATCACAGGGAAGGCAATCAGCCCCAGCATTTT. Filled out from reference TRBV15 and TRBJ1-5, the complete variable domain reads DAMVIQNPRYQVTQFGKPVTLSCSQTLNHNVMYWYQQKSSQAPKLLFHYYDKDFNNEADTPDNFQSRRPNTSFCFLDIRSPGLGDTAMYLCATSRDHREGNQPQHFGDGTRLSIL.